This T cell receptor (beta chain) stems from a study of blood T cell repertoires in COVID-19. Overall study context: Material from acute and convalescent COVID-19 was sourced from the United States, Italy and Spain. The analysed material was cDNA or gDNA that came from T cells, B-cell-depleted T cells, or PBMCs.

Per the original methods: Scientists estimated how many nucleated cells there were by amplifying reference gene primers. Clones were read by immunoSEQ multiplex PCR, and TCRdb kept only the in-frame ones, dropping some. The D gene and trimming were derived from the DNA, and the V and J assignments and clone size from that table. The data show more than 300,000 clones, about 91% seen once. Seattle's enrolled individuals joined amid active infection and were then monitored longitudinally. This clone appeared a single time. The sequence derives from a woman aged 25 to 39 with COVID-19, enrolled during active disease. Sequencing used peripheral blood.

The CDR3 DNA reads TGTGCCAGCAGCTTAGTCGGACAGGGGGCGTATGACGAGCAGTACTTC. The encoded protein is CASSLVGQGAYDEQYF. This chain links TRBV7-9 with TRBJ2-7; 11 bases match TRBD1. This CDR3 comprises 16 residues. V gave up 1 base and J gave up 5 bases; unmatched junction bases: 7. Germline CDR1 SEHNR, CDR2 FQNEAQ (reference sequence).